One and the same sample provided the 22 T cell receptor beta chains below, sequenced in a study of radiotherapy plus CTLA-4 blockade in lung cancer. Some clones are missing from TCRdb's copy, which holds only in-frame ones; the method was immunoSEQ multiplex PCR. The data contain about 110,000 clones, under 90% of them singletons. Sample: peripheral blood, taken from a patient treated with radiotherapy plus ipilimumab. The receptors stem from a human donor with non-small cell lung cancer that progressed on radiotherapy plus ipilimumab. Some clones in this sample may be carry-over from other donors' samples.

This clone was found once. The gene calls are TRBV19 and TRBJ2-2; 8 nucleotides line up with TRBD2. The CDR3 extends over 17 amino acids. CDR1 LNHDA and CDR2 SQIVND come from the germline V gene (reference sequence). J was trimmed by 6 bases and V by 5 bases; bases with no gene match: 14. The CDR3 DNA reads TGTGCCAGTAGTCTGGTTGCGGGGGGCGCATATCCCGGGGAGCTGTTTTTT. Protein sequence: CASSLVAGGAYPGELFF.

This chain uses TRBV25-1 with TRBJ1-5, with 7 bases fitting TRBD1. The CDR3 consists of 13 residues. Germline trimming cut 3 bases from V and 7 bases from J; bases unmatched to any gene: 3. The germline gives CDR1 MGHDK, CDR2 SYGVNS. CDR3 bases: TGTGCCAGCAGTGATGAAGGGGGCCAGCCCCAGCATTTT. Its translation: CASSDEGGQPQHF.

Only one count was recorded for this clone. CDR3 amino acids: CASSLFGEGANTEAFF. The CDR3 nucleotides are TGCGCCAGCAGCTTGTTCGGAGAGGGGGCTAACACTGAAGCTTTCTTT. V usage is TRBV5-1 and J usage is TRBJ1-1, with TRBD1 matching over 7 bases. This CDR3 is built from 16 residues. Germline V gene data show CDR1 as SGHRS and CDR2 as YFSETQ. V was pared by 1 base and J by 2 bases, with 8 bases of the junction left unmatched.

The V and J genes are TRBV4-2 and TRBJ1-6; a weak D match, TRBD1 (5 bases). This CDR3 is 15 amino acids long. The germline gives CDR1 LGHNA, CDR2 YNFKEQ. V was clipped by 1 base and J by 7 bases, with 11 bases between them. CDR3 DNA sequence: TGTGCCAGCAGCCAAGGTCAGGGAGGGAATTCACCCCTCCACTTT. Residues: CASSQGQGGNSPLHF.

This CDR3 reads CASSSSGGAGELFF. CDR3 nucleotides: TGTGCCAGTTCGAGTAGCGGGGGGGCCGGGGAGCTGTTTTTT. The V gene is TRBV19, the J gene TRBJ2-2; TRBD2 matches 11 bases. This CDR3 has 14 residues. Germline assignment: CDR1 LNHDA and CDR2 SQIVND (reference sequence). Trimming at V came to 8 bases and at J to 6 bases, leaving 5 bases not matched to a gene.

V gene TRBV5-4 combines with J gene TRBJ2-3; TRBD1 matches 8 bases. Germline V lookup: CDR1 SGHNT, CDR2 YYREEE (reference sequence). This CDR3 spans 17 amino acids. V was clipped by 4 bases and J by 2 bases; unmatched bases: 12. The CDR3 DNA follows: TGTGCCAGCAGCCAAAGACAGGGGAATCCGTTCACAGATACGCAGTATTTT. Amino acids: CASSQRQGNPFTDTQYF.

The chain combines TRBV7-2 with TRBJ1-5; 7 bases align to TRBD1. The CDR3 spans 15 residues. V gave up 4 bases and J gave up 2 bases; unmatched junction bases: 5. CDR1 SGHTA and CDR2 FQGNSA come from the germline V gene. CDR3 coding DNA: TGTGCCAGCAGCTCGGGAACAGGGGGCAATCAGCCCCAGCATTTT. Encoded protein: CASSSGTGGNQPQHF.

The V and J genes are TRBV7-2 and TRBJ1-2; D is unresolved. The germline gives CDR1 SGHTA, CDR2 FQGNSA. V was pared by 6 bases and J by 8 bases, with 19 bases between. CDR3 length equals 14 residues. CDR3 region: CASSTLSASAGYTF. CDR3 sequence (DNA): TGTGCCAGCAGTACTTTGTCGGCAAGCGCCGGCTACACCTTC.

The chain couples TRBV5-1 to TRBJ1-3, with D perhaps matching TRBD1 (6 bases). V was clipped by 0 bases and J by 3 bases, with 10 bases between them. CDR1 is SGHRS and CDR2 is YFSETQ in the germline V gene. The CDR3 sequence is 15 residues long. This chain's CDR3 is CASSLGAGDGNTIYF. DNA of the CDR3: TGCGCCAGCAGCTTGGGGGCAGGGGATGGAAACACCATATATTTT.

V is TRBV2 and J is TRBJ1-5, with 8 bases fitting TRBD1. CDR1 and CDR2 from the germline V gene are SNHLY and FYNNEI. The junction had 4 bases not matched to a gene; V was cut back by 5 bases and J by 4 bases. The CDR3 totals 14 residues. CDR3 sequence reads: CASSRTGWNQPQHF. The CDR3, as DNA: TGTGCCAGCAGTCGGACAGGGTGGAATCAGCCCCAGCATTTT. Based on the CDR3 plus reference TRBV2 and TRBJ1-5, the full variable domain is EPEVTQTPSHQVTQMGQEVILRCVPISNHLYFYWYRQILGQKVEFLVSFYNNEISEKSEIFDDQFSVERPDGSNFTLKIRSTKLEDSAMYFCASSRTGWNQPQHFGDGTRLSIL.

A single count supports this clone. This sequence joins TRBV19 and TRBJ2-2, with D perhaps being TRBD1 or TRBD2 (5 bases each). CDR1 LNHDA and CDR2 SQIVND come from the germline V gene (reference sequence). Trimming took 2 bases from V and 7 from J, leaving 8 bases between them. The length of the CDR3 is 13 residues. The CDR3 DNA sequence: TGTGCCAGTAGTATAAATGGGGGCGGGGAGCTGTTTTTT. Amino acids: CASSINGGGELFF.

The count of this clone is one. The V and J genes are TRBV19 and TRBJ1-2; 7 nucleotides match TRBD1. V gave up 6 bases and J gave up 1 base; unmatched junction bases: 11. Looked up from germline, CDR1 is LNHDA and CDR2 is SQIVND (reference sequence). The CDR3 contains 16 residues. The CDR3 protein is CASSPPDRWGNYGYTF. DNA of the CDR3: TGTGCCAGTAGCCCCCCGGACAGGTGGGGTAACTATGGCTACACCTTC.

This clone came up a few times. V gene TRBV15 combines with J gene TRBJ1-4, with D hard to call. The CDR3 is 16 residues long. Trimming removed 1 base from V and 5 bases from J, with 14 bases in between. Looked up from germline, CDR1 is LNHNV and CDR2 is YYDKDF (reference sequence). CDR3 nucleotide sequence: TGTGCCACCAGCAGAGCCCCGTGGGCGCCCAATGAAAAACTGTTTTTT. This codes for CATSRAPWAPNEKLFF.

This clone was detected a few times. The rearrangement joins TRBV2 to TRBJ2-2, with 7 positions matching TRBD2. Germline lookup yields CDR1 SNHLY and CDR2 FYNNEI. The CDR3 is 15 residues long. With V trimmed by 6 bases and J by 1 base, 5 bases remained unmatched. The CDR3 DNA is TGTGCCAGCAGAATCGGCGGGGGGAACACCGGGGAGCTGTTTTTT. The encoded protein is CASRIGGGNTGELFF.

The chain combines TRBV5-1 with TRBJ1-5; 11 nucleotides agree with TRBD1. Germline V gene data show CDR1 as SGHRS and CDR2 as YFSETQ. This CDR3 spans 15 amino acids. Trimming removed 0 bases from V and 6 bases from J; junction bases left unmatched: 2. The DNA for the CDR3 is TGCGCCAGCAGCTTGGAGGGGACAGGGGGTCAGCCCCAGCATTTT. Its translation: CASSLEGTGGQPQHF.

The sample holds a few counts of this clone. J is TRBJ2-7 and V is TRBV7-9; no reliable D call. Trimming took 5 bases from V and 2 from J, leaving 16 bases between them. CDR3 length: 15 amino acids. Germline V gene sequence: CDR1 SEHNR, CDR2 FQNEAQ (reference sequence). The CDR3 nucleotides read TGTGCCAGCAGCCCCCTAGAACTTTTGGCCTACGAGCAGTACTTC. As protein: CASSPLELLAYEQYF.

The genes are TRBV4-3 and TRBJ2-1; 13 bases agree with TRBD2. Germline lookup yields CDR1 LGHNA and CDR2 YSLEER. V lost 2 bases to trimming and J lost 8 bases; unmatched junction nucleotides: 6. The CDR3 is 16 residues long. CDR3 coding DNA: TGCGCCAGCAGCCAAACTACTAGCGGGGGGGCCTATGAGCAGTTCTTC. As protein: CASSQTTSGGAYEQFF.

The CDR3 sequence: CASSPDGQGAVSEAFF. CDR3 DNA: TGTGCCAGCAGCCCAGACGGACAGGGGGCGGTTAGTGAAGCTTTCTTT. The gene calls are TRBV13 and TRBJ1-1; 11 bases are shared with TRBD1. Germline CDR1 and CDR2: PRHDT and FYEKMQ (reference sequence). V lost 5 bases to trimming and J lost 7 bases; unmatched junction nucleotides: 12. The CDR3 contains 16 residues.

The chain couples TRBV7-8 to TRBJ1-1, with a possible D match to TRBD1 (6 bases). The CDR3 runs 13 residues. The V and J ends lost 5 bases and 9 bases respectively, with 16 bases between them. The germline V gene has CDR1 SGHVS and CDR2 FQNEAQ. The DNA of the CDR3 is TGTGCCAGCAGCGGAGGGGGAGGGCCTCAAGCTTTCTTT. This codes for CASSGGGGPQAFF.

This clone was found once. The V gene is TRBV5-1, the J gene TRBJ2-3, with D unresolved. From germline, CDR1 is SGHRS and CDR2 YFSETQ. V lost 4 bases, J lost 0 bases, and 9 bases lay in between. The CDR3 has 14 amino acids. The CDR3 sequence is CASSATLSTDTQYF. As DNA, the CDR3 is TGCGCCAGCAGCGCCACTCTTAGCACAGATACGCAGTATTTT.

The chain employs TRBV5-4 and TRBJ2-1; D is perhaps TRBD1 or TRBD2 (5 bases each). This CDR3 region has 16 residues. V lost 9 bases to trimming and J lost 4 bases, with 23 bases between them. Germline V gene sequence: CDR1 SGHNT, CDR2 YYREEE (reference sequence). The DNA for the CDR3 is TGTGCCATCCCAGCGAGGGGCCTTCAGAGTTACAATGAGCAGTTCTTC. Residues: CAIPARGLQSYNEQFF. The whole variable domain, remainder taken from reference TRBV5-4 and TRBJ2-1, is ETGVTQSPTHLIKTRGQQVTLRCSSQSGHNTVSWYQQALGQGPQFIFQYYREEENGRGNFPPRFSGLQFPNYSSELNVNALELDDSALYLCAIPARGLQSYNEQFFGPGTRLTVL.

In DNA form, the CDR3 reads TGTGCCAGCAGCACCCGGTCGACTAATGAAAAACTGTTTTTT. This sequence encodes CASSTRSTNEKLFF. This chain joins TRBV5-4 and TRBJ1-4; no definite D call. Trimming shortened V by 4 bases and J by 2 bases, and 9 bases separated the two germline ends. This CDR3 is 14 amino acids long. Germline-derived CDR1 and CDR2 are SGHNT and YYREEE (reference sequence).